Listed here are 27 T cell receptor beta chains from one sample, sequenced in a study of vaccination and CD4 T cells after COVID-19. Treatment meaning: approximately 10-day PBMC culture with coronavirus spike peptide pools or control peptides (ViraFEST assay). Pre-COVID-19 pandemic sampling (2011-2018) yielded the unexposed donor's CD4+ T cells. Cultured CD4+ T-cell DNA underwent Oncomine TCR Beta short-read sequencing. TCRdb reanalysed the PCR reads using MiXCR and keeps one entry per CDR3 protein. This table holds about 8,300 distinct CDR3 sequences, 35% to 40% found once. For these receptors, no antigen is known. Sequencing was done on a sample of CD4+ T cells from blood, cultured in vitro. The receptors here all came from a human donor in good health.

This clonotype was picked up a small number of times. The chain carries TRBV20-1 and TRBJ2-7; 9 bases fit TRBD2. Germline V lookup: CDR1 DFQATT, CDR2 SNEGSKA (reference sequence). The CDR3 spans 15 residues. V trimming: 1 base; J trimming: 6 bases; junction bases outside the gene matches: 10. CDR3: CSARAGAGGPVEQYF. CDR3 DNA: TGCAGTGCTAGAGCCGGGGCGGGGGGGCCGGTCGAGCAGTACTTC.

This clonotype was seen only a few times. The genes are TRBV15 and TRBJ2-3, with D possibly being TRBD1 (5 bases). V was clipped by 1 base and J by 1 base, with 9 bases between them. The CDR3 spans 15 residues. Germline V gene sequence: CDR1 LNHNV, CDR2 YYDKDF (reference sequence). The CDR3 DNA reads TGTGCCACCAGCAGAGCCCAGGGTGGCACAGATACGCAGTATTTT. Encoded protein: CATSRAQGGTDTQYF.

The chain carries TRBV7-3 and TRBJ1-1; the D is unclear. Trimming pared 1 base from V and 5 bases from J, leaving 11 bases between. The CDR3 has 14 amino acids. Germline values: CDR1 SGHTA, CDR2 FQGTGA. CDR3 sequence (DNA): TGTGCCAGCAGCTTAAGCGTCACGGGGACTGAAGCTTTCTTT. Its protein product is CASSLSVTGTEAFF.

The sample holds a few counts of this clonotype. This chain uses TRBV5-6 with TRBJ2-3; D ambiguous. Trimming left V 0 bases short and J 5 bases short, with 1 base between. The CDR3 is 11 amino acids. Germline V gene sequence: CDR1 SGHDT, CDR2 YYEEEE. In DNA form, the CDR3 reads TGTGCCAGCAGCTTGGGAGATACGCAGTATTTT. Amino acids: CASSLGDTQYF.

The chain is built from TRBV7-8 and TRBJ2-7; D gene uncertain. V was trimmed by 2 bases and J by 2 bases, leaving 7 bases between them. CDR1 is SGHVS and CDR2 is FQNEAQ in the germline V gene. This CDR3 has 13 residues. CDR3 loop: CASSLTDTYEQYF. Written as DNA, the CDR3 is TGTGCCAGCAGCTTAACGGATACCTACGAGCAGTACTTC.

This clonotype was picked up one time. This sequence joins TRBV4-2 and TRBJ1-1, with 10 bases lining up with TRBD1. After removal of 1 base from V and 4 bases from J, the junction contained 3 bases not matched to a gene. The CDR3 runs to 15 residues. Germline CDR1 LGHNA, CDR2 YNFKEQ. CDR3 sequence: CASSQVGQGTTEAFF. CDR3 sequence (DNA): TGTGCCAGCAGCCAAGTGGGACAGGGGACCACTGAAGCTTTCTTT.

This clonotype was detected a few times. The J gene is TRBJ1-2, the V gene TRBV7-8; D is undetermined. Germline V CDR1 and CDR2: SGHVS, FQNEAQ. The CDR3 sequence is 15 residues long. Trimming left V 0 bases short and J 4 bases short, with 12 bases between. The CDR3 sequence is CASSLAEITGYGYTF. In nucleotides, the CDR3 is TGTGCCAGCAGCTTAGCGGAAATCACTGGCTATGGCTACACCTTC.

The chain is built from TRBV20-1 and TRBJ2-3, with TRBD1 matching 9 bases. CDR3 length: 14 residues. Germline V gene data show CDR1 as DFQATT and CDR2 as SNEGSKA (reference sequence). The J segment lost 7 bases and the V segment lost 4 bases, leaving 9 bases of the junction unmatched. The CDR3 loop is CSATRDRDINTQYF. CDR3 DNA sequence: TGCAGTGCTACCCGGGACAGGGATATTAATACGCAGTATTTT.

This clonotype was found once. CDR3 amino acids: CSVGPRAGATEAFF. The CDR3 region has the DNA TGCAGCGTGGGGCCCCGGGCGGGAGCCACTGAAGCTTTCTTT. The V and J genes are TRBV29-1 and TRBJ1-1; D is possibly TRBD1 (5 bases). Germline V gene data show CDR1 as SQVTM and CDR2 as ANQGSEA. Trimming removed 6 bases at V and 4 bases at J, with 18 bases between. The CDR3 spans 14 residues.

This clonotype turned up a few times. CDR3 DNA sequence: TGTGCCAGCAGCCGAGGACAGGGGGCGACCGGGGAGCTGTTTTTT. It translates to CASSRGQGATGELFF. The rearrangement joins TRBV7-9 to TRBJ2-2, with 11 nucleotides matching TRBD1. The V gene's germline CDR1 is SEHNR and CDR2 FQNEAQ (reference sequence). V shed 5 bases, J shed 5 bases, and the junction held 4 bases outside the gene matches. The CDR3 runs 15 residues.

This clonotype was seen more than once but under ten times. The chain is built from TRBV27 and TRBJ2-3; D unresolved. Deletions cut 3 bases from V and 10 bases from J, with 14 bases between. CDR3 length equals 13 residues. Germline V gene lookup returns CDR1 MNHEY and CDR2 SMNVEV (reference sequence). CDR3 nucleotide sequence: TGTGCCAGCAGTTTTAACGGACGGGTGGCGCAGTATTTT. This sequence encodes CASSFNGRVAQYF.

The chain uses TRBV12-3 or TRBV12-4 and TRBJ1-1; D ambiguous. CDR3 length: 15 amino acids. Trimming took off 1 base at V and 5 bases at J, with 14 bases between the two ends. The CDR3 sequence is CASSLVPGVRTEAFF. CDR3 in DNA: TGTGCCAGCAGTTTAGTCCCAGGAGTGAGGACTGAAGCTTTCTTT.

The genes are TRBV7-9 and TRBJ1-1; D unresolved. Germline CDR1 and CDR2: SEHNR and FQNEAQ (reference sequence). The CDR3 runs 12 residues. Trimming left V 7 bases short and J 4 bases short, with 10 bases between. CDR3 sequence: CASTFGGTEAFF. The CDR3, as DNA: TGTGCCAGCACTTTTGGCGGCACTGAAGCTTTCTTT.

The V call is TRBV12-3 or TRBV12-4, the J call TRBJ1-5; TRBD1 agrees at 10 bases. V was clipped by 0 bases and J by 3 bases; unmatched bases: 5. The CDR3 has 17 amino acids. Here the CDR3 reads CASSLALGQGVNQPQHF. The CDR3 DNA reads as TGTGCCAGCAGTTTAGCGCTCGGACAGGGGGTCAATCAGCCCCAGCATTTT.

The chain is built from TRBV12-3 or TRBV12-4 and TRBJ1-2, with 9 nucleotides matching TRBD1. Trimming cost V 6 bases and J 10 bases; bases outside gene matches: 6. The CDR3 contains 12 residues. The CDR3 DNA is TGTGCCAGCAGATCGCGACAGGGGGACTACACCTTC. Its translation is CASRSRQGDYTF.

This clonotype was detected only a few times. This chain's CDR3 is CASSLGVLNYGYTF. The CDR3 DNA reads as TGTGCCAGCAGTTTGGGGGTTCTTAACTATGGCTACACCTTC. V and J are TRBV27 and TRBJ1-2; tentative D call: TRBD1 (5 bases). The length of the CDR3 is 14 residues. Trimming removed 3 bases at V and 1 base at J, with 9 bases between. CDR1 MNHEY and CDR2 SMNVEV come from the germline V gene (reference sequence).

This clonotype was detected only a few times. The CDR3 DNA reads TGTGCCAGCAGCTTAGTCGAGGTCCCCTATGGCTACACCTTC. It yields the protein CASSLVEVPYGYTF. The V gene is TRBV7-8, the J gene TRBJ1-2; D not resolved. The V and J ends lost 1 base and 4 bases respectively, with 10 bases between them. Germline V gives CDR1 SGHVS, CDR2 FQNEAQ. This CDR3 spans 14 amino acids.

The V gene is TRBV20-1, the J gene TRBJ2-3, with D hard to call. The germline V gene has CDR1 DFQATT and CDR2 SNEGSKA (reference sequence). This CDR3 comprises 14 residues. Trimming took 6 bases from V and 3 from J, leaving 16 bases between them. The CDR3 sequence is CSAPRLGITDTQYF. For the CDR3, the DNA is TGCAGTGCCCCCCGACTGGGGATAACAGATACGCAGTATTTT.

The V and J genes are TRBV29-1 and TRBJ1-1, with TRBD1 identical over 8 bases. The germline CDR1 and CDR2 sequences are SQVTM and ANQGSEA. Losses at the gene ends were 4 bases for V and 1 base for J; bases not matched to a gene: 2. The CDR3 length is 13 residues. The CDR3 bases are TGCAGCGTTGGGACAGGGCCGAACACTGAAGCTTTCTTT. Amino acids: CSVGTGPNTEAFF.

The chain links TRBV20-1 to TRBJ2-6; D uncertain. V lost 0 bases and J lost 0, with 9 bases in between. CDR3 length equals 16 residues. Germline V lookup: CDR1 DFQATT, CDR2 SNEGSKA (reference sequence). The DNA for the CDR3 is TGCAGTGCTAGAGATATTCTTAGCTCTGGGGCCAACGTCCTGACTTTC. It encodes CSARDILSSGANVLTF.

The V and J genes are TRBV20-1 and TRBJ2-1; D unclear. Germline values: CDR1 DFQATT, CDR2 SNEGSKA (reference sequence). The CDR3 is 15 residues long. V was clipped by 1 base and J by 7 bases, with 17 bases between them. CDR3 nucleotides: TGCAGTGCTAGAGTATGGGAAGTTTTAGGTAATGAGCAGTTCTTC. This encodes CSARVWEVLGNEQFF.

This clonotype occurred a few times. The rearrangement joins TRBV24-1 to TRBJ2-3, with D tentatively TRBD1 or TRBD2 (7 bases each). V gave up 4 bases and J gave up 2 bases, with 12 bases separating them. Germline V CDR1 and CDR2: KGHDR, SFDVKD. The CDR3 is made up of 15 amino acids. This chain's CDR3 is CATSEAGQNTDTQYF. The CDR3 DNA sequence: TGTGCCACCAGTGAAGCGGGACAGAACACAGATACGCAGTATTTT.

The rearrangement joins TRBV19 to TRBJ2-5, with TRBD1 matching over 8 bases. The junction had 9 bases not matched to a gene; V was cut back by 5 bases and J by 1 base. CDR3 size: 16 residues. From germline, CDR1 is LNHDA and CDR2 SQIVND (reference sequence). CDR3 sequence reads: CASSAITGTGQETQYF. DNA of the CDR3: TGTGCCAGTAGTGCAATAACCGGGACAGGCCAAGAGACCCAGTACTTC. The full variable domain, rest sourced from reference TRBV19 and TRBJ2-5, is DGGITQSPKYLFRKEGQNVTLSCEQNLNHDAMYWYRQDPGQGLRLIYYSQIVNDFQKGDIAEGYSVSREKKESFPLTVTSAQKNPTAFYLCASSAITGTGQETQYFGPGTRLLVL.

The chain joins TRBV6-1 to TRBJ1-1, with D possibly TRBD1 on 6 matching bases. The germline V gene has CDR1 MNHNS and CDR2 SASEGT. V was cut by 7 bases and J by 0 bases, with 15 bases left in between. The CDR3 has 15 residues. This chain's CDR3 is CASTPQGLMNTEAFF. Written as DNA, the CDR3 is TGTGCCAGCACCCCACAGGGCCTCATGAACACTGAAGCTTTCTTT.

This clonotype turned up a few times. The chain carries TRBV6-1 and TRBJ1-1, with no clear D. This CDR3 has 12 amino acids. Trimming took off 10 bases at V and 0 bases at J, with 9 bases between the two ends. Germline CDR1 reads MNHNS; CDR2 reads SASEGT. CDR3 in DNA: TGTGCCACCAGGAGGATGAACACTGAAGCTTTCTTT. It is translated as CATRRMNTEAFF.

The V and J genes are TRBV7-2 and TRBJ2-1; 7 bases are shared with TRBD1. Unmatched junction bases numbered 6, after V lost 0 bases and J lost 10 bases. The CDR3 is 14 amino acids. CDR1 and CDR2 (germline): SGHTA, FQGNSA. In DNA, the CDR3 is TGTGCCAGCAGCTTAGCGAGAGGGGGCAGCGAGCAGTTCTTC. This encodes CASSLARGGSEQFF.

The rearrangement uses TRBV20-1 and TRBJ1-1; D uncertain. Trimming took 4 bases from V and 3 from J, leaving 18 bases between them. The CDR3 length is 15 residues. From germline, CDR1 is DFQATT and CDR2 SNEGSKA (reference sequence). The CDR3, as DNA: TGCAGTGCTACCAAATTGGGAGGTTTCGACACTGAAGCTTTCTTT. This codes for CSATKLGGFDTEAFF.